What follows describes a single T cell receptor (beta chain). Original methodology: Reference gene primers were amplified, and this amplification served to estimate nucleated cell counts. Clones were read by immunoSEQ multiplex PCR, and TCRdb kept only the in-frame ones, dropping some. The V and J calls and clone size are taken from that table; D and trimming were inferred from the DNA. This sample has 150,000 to 200,000 clones; 80% to 90% occur once, and the top ten carry less than 4%. There are 15 residues in the CDR3. The V and J ends lost 6 bases and 5 bases respectively, with 19 bases between them. The germline V gene encodes CDR1 MNHEY and CDR2 SMNVEV (reference sequence). This sample was included in a study of blood T cell repertoires in COVID-19.

Sequenced input: PBMCs or T cells enriched from blood (not recorded which). This sequence joins TRBV27 and TRBJ1-2; the D is unclear. The sequence came from a woman aged 45-65 years in a cohort exposed to, infected with or recovered from COVID-19 (not recorded which). In nucleotides, the CDR3 is TGTGCCAGCAGCCCCAGGCCCGATTCACAATATGGCTACACCTTC. Protein product: CASSPRPDSQYGYTF.